The present T cell receptor beta chain was sequenced within a study of control samples from healthy donors and cancer patients. Germline V lookup: CDR1 LNHDA, CDR2 SQIVND (reference sequence). CDR3 size: 15 residues. The V and J ends lost 7 bases and 0 bases respectively, with 15 bases between them. Repertoires were generated with immunoSEQ multiplex PCR, while TCRdb's copy carries only in-frame clones and drops some. The repertoire holds about 190,000 clones, with 90% to 95% as singletons. The V and J genes are TRBV19 and TRBJ1-1; D is uncertain. Material: blood. The receptor comes from a young man in good health. The CDR3 coding sequence is TGTGCCAGTACTCACTGGAGGATGCTGAACACTGAAGCTTTCTTT. Its translation: CASTHWRMLNTEAFF.